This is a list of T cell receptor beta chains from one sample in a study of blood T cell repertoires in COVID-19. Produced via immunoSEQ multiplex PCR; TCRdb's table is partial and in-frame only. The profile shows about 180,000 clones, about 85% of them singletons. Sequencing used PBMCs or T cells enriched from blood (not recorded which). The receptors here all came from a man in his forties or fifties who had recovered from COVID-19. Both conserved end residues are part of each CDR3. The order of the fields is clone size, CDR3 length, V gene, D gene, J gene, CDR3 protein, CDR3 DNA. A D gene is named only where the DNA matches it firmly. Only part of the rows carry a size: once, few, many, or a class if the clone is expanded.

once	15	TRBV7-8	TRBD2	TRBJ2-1	CASSPQRGPLRGQFF	TGTGCCAGCAGCCCCCAGCGGGGCCCTCTCCGGGGGCAGTTCTTC
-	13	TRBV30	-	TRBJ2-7	CAWSVLGGPEQYF	TGTGCCTGGAGTGTACTGGGTGGGCCCGAGCAGTACTTC
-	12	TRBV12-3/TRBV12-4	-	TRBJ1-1	CASSLVNTEAFF	TGTGCCAGCAGTTTAGTAAACACTGAAGCTTTCTTT
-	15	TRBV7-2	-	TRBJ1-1	CASSLDGQGRTEAFF	TGTGCCAGCAGCTTAGACGGGCAGGGTCGAACTGAAGCTTTCTTT
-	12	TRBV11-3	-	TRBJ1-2	CASQVGGRGYTF	TGTGCCAGCCAAGTGGGGGGGCGCGGCTACACCTTC
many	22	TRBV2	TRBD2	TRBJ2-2	CASSEYLRSGTSGRWDTGELFF	TGTGCCAGCAGTGAATATCTAAGATCCGGGACTAGCGGGAGGTGGGACACCGGGGAGCTGTTTTTT
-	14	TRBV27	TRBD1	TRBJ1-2	CASSVTGENYGYTF	TGTGCCAGCAGTGTGACAGGGGAAAACTATGGCTACACCTTC
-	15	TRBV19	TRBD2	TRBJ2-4	CASTRLAGGQNIQYF	TGTGCCAGTACGCGGCTAGCGGGAGGGCAAAACATTCAGTACTTC
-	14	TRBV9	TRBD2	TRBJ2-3	CASSIGSGGSGQYF	TGTGCCAGCAGCATTGGGTCGGGCGGGAGCGGGCAGTATTTT
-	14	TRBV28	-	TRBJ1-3	CASSYGTTGNTIYF	TGTGCCAGCAGCTACGGGACAACTGGAAACACCATATATTTT
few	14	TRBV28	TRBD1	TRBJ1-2	CASSGTDPPYGYTF	TGTGCCAGCAGTGGGACAGACCCTCCCTATGGCTACACCTTC
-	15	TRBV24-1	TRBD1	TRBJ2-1	CATSDLGDSLFRQFF	TGTGCCACCAGTGATTTAGGGGACAGTCTGTTTCGGCAGTTCTTC
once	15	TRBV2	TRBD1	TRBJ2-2	CASSHRGTNTGELFF	TGTGCCAGCAGTCACAGGGGGACGAACACCGGGGAGCTGTTTTTT
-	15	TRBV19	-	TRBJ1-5	CASSSQGGWNQPQHF	TGTGCCAGTAGTTCCCAGGGTGGATGGAATCAGCCCCAGCATTTT
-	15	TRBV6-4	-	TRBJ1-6	CASRKVAQGDSPLHF	TGTGCCAGCAGAAAGGTCGCTCAAGGGGATTCACCCCTCCACTTT
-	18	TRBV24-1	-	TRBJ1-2	CATSDLHGAPGNSNGYTF	TGTGCCACCAGTGATTTGCATGGGGCACCAGGGAACTCGAATGGCTACACCTTC
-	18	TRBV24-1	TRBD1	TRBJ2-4	CATSDRHEGGAGKNIQYF	TGTGCCACCAGTGATCGTCATGAAGGGGGCGCGGGCAAAAACATTCAGTACTTC
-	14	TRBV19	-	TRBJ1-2	CASSIGSDSRGYTF	TGTGCCAGTAGTATAGGGAGTGACAGTCGAGGCTACACCTTC
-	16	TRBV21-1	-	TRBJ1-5	CASRHLVGTDQQPQHF	TGTGCCAGCAGGCACCTCGTCGGGACAGATCAACAGCCCCAGCATTTT
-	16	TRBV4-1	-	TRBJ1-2	CASSQDSTPPNYGYTF	TGCGCCAGCAGCCAAGATAGCACACCCCCTAACTATGGCTACACCTTC
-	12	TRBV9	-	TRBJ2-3	CASSANTDTQYF	TGTGCCAGCAGCGCCAACACAGATACGCAGTATTTT
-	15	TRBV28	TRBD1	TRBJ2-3	CASNEGDRGRGTQYF	TGTGCCAGCAACGAGGGGGACAGGGGCCGAGGTACGCAGTATTTT
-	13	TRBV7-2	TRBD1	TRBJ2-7	CASSSPQGAEQYF	TGTGCCAGCAGCTCCCCACAGGGGGCCGAGCAGTACTTC
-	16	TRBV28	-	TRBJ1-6	CASSFYDRFKNSPLHF	TGTGCCAGCAGTTTCTATGACAGATTCAAAAATTCACCCCTCCACTTT
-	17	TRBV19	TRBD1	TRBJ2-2	CASSIGRQGGYTGELFF	TGTGCCAGTAGTATAGGGAGACAGGGGGGGTACACCGGGGAGCTGTTTTTT
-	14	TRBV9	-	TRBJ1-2	CASSTLTGFDGYTF	TGTGCCAGCAGCACCCTAACAGGGTTTGATGGCTACACCTTC
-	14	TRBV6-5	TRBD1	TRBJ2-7	CASKLLGQGYEQYF	TGTGCCAGCAAACTGCTGGGACAGGGCTACGAGCAGTACTTC
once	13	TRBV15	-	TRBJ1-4	CATSLRGGEKLFF	TGTGCCACCAGCCTACGGGGGGGCGAAAAACTGTTTTTT
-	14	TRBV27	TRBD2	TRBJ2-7	CASSLVAGSYEQYF	TGTGCCAGCAGTTTAGTAGCGGGATCGTACGAGCAGTACTTC
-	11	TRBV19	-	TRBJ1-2	CASSRRDGYTF	TGTGCCAGTAGTAGACGGGATGGCTACACCTTC
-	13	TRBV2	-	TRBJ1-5	CASRQDSVQPQHF	TGTGCCAGCAGGCAGGATTCGGTGCAGCCCCAGCATTTT
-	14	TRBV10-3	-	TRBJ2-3	CAVDGALGTDTQYF	TGTGCCGTCGATGGAGCGTTGGGCACAGATACGCAGTATTTT
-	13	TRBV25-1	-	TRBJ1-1	CASANLGGTEAFF	TGTGCCAGCGCGAACCTAGGAGGGACTGAAGCTTTCTTT
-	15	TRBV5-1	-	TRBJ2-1	CASSRGGQNYNEQFF	TGCGCCAGCAGCCGGGGGGGACAGAACTACAATGAGCAGTTCTTC
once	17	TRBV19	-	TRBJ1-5	CASTTWTPLRPNQPQHF	TGTGCCAGTACCACCTGGACTCCCCTACGGCCCAATCAGCCCCAGCATTTT
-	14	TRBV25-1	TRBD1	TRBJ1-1	CASRGQGWNTEAFF	TGTGCCAGCAGGGGACAGGGCTGGAACACTGAAGCTTTCTTT